This TCR beta chain is drawn from a study of OX40 agonist ivuxolimab in advanced cancers. Study overall: Age averaged around 58 years (range roughly 20 to 90), and 82.7% were male.

General observations from the study: Those patients achieving a partial response at 0.1-3.0 mg/kg showed among the lowest clonal expansion.

Comment on this clone: Its antigen is unknown.

The data were produced by immunoSEQ multiplex PCR, yet TCRdb's version contains in-frame clones alone and is incomplete. There are some 76,000 clones in the sample; around nine tenths occur only once, and 0.76% lies in the top ten. The germline gives CDR1 MNHNS, CDR2 SASEGT. V lost 6 bases, J lost 3 bases, and 17 bases lay in between. The CDR3 runs 15 residues. The specimen comprised CD4+ or CD8+ T cells sorted from blood, sampled in a trial of the OX40 agonist ivuxolimab. V usage is TRBV6-1 and J usage is TRBJ1-2, with D perhaps matching TRBD1 (6 bases). The TCR was taken from an adult with an advanced solid tumor such as melanoma, head and neck, liver or kidney cancer. The CDR3 DNA reads TGTGCCAGCAGAACAGGGCCCCAGTCCGACTATGGCTACACCTTC. Its translation is CASRTGPQSDYGYTF.